The entry below gives a single T cell receptor beta chain sequence along with its context. What it recognizes is unknown. The sample comes from a study of shared clonotypes between healthy human individuals. General study points: Sequencing depth was expected to affect clonotype sharing among donors. Among non-shared clonotypes, generation probabilities were lower than among those shared by all four donors. Blood was the only sampled material, and tissue repertoires likely differ.

As originally analysed: ImmunoSEQ sequences covered only the junction and lacked quality scores; filtering therefore differed. TCRdb keeps only in-frame clones here, not all; method: immunoSEQ multiplex PCR. V and J calls and clone size are copied from that table; D and trimming were computed from the DNA. This sample has approximately 940,000 clones, with 70% to 85% found just once. Sequenced input: memory CD4+ T cells sorted from blood. The subset here: CD45RA-negative fraction. The sequence was obtained from a young man in good health.

In DNA form, the CDR3 reads TGTGCCATCAGTGACTTGGGGGACTCACCCCTCCACTTT. Translating it yields CAISDLGDSPLHF. This chain joins TRBV10-3 and TRBJ1-6; D may be TRBD1 (5 bases). Germline-derived CDR1 and CDR2 are ENHRY and SYGVKD. Deletions cut 3 bases from V and 10 bases from J, with 10 bases between. The length of the CDR3 is 13 residues.